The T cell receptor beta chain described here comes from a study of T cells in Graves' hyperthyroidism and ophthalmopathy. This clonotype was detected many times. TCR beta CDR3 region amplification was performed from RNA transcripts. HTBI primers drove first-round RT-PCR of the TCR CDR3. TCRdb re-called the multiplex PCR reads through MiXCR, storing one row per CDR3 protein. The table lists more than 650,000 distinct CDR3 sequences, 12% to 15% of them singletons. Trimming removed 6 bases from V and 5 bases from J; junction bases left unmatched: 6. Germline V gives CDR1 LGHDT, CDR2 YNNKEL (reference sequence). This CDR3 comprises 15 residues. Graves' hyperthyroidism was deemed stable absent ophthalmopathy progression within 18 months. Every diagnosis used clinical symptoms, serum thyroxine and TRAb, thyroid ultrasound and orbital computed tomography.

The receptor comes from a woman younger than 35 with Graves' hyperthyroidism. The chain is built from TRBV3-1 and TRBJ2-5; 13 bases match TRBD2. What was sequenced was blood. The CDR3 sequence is CASRKLAGGSETQYF. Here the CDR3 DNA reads TGTGCCAGCAGGAAACTAGCGGGAGGGTCTGAGACCCAGTACTTC.